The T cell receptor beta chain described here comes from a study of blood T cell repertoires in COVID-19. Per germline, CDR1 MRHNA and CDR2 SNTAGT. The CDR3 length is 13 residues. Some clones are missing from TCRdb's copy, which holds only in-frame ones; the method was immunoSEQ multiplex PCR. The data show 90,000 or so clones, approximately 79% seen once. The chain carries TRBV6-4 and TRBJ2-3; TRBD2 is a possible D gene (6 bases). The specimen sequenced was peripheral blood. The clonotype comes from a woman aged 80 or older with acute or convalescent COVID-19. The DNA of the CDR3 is TGTGCTAAGCGGGTGAAGACGACAGATACGCAGTATTTT. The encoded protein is CAKRVKTTDTQYF.